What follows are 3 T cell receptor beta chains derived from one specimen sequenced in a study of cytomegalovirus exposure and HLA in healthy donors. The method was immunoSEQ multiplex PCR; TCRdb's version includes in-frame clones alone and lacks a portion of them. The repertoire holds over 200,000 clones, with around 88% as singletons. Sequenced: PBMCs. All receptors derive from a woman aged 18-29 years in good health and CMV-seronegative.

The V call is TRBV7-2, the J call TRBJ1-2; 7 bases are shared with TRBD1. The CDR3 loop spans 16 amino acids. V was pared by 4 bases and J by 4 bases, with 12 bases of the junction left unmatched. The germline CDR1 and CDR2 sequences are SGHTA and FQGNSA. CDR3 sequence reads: CASSSKIGQALYGYTF. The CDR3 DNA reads TGTGCCAGCAGCTCCAAGATCGGACAGGCGCTCTATGGCTACACCTTC.

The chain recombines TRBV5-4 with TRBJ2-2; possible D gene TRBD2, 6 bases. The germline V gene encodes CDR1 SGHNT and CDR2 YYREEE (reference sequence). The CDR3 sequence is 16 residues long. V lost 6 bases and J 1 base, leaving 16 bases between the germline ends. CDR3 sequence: CASTQGRELNTGELFF. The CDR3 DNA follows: TGTGCCAGCACCCAGGGACGGGAGTTGAACACCGGGGAGCTGTTTTTT.

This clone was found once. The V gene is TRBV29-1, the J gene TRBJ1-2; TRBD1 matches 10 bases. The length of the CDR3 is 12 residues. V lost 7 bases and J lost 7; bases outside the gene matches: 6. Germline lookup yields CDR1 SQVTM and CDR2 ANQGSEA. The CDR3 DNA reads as TGCAGCGCTGGGGACAGGGGTTCTGGCTACACCTTC. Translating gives CSAGDRGSGYTF.